The T cell receptor (beta chain) under discussion was sequenced for a study of neurological immune-mediated disorders. Each CDR3 protein gets one entry after TCRdb re-called the 5' RACE reads with MiXCR. This table holds fewer than 60,000 distinct CDR3 sequences, around a tenth found once. Germline CDR1 reads DFQATT; CDR2 reads SNEGSKA (reference sequence). V was clipped by 3 bases and J by 3 bases, with 9 bases between them. The CDR3 loop spans 12 amino acids. Source material was 2 million unsorted PBMCs, stored at -80 °C in RNAlater. This clonotype was observed many times. This chain connects TRBV20-1 to TRBJ2-7, with D tentatively TRBD2 (5 bases). The sequenced material came from PBMCs. The sequence was obtained from a man aged 65 to 85 with HTLV-1-associated myelopathy (HAM/TSP). In DNA form, the CDR3 reads TGCAGTGCTAGTTGGGAGATCTACGAGCAGTACTTC. Protein product: CSASWEIYEQYF.